The 7 T cell receptor beta chains below come from one sample, sequenced in a study of cytomegalovirus exposure and HLA in healthy donors. Researchers ran the PCR with 60 Vbeta and 13 Jbeta primers. Assay used: immunoSEQ multiplex PCR; TCRdb lists only in-frame clones, some missing. The sample yields about 220,000 clones, roughly 82% seen once. Sequencing was done on a sample of PBMCs. The receptors were sampled from a man in his forties or fifties in good health and CMV-seropositive.

V and J are TRBV2 and TRBJ2-4; TRBD2 is a possible D gene (5 bases). The CDR3 loop spans 15 amino acids. V was cut by 5 bases and J by 1 base, with 12 bases left in between. Per germline, CDR1 SNHLY and CDR2 FYNNEI. CDR3 in amino acids: CASSPTTLAKNIQYF. DNA of the CDR3: TGTGCCAGCAGTCCGACTACCCTGGCCAAAAACATTCAGTACTTC. Complete variable domain (other parts from reference TRBV2 and TRBJ2-4): EPEVTQTPSHQVTQMGQEVILRCVPISNHLYFYWYRQILGQKVEFLVSFYNNEISEKSEIFDDQFSVERPDGSNFTLKIRSTKLEDSAMYFCASSPTTLAKNIQYFGAGTRLSVL.

V and J are TRBV9 and TRBJ2-5; 8 bases fit TRBD2. The V gene end was trimmed by 3 bases and the J gene end by 0 bases; junction bases not matched to a gene: 7. Looked up from germline, CDR1 is SGDLS and CDR2 is YYNGEE. This CDR3 is 16 amino acids long. For the CDR3, the DNA is TGTGCCAGCAGCGCTGGTAGCGGGACCTACCAAGAGACCCAGTACTTC. Translation gives CASSAGSGTYQETQYF.

The chain is built from TRBV19 and TRBJ1-1; D is unclear. The CDR3 is made up of 14 amino acids. V was pared by 10 bases and J by 1 base, with 16 bases between. Germline V gene lookup returns CDR1 LNHDA and CDR2 SQIVND (reference sequence). The CDR3: CATSWPSGNTEAFF. The CDR3 bases are TGTGCCACAAGTTGGCCCTCTGGGAACACTGAAGCTTTCTTT.

The rearrangement joins TRBV11-3 to TRBJ2-7; tentative D call: TRBD1 (5 bases). V shed 5 bases and J shed 5 bases, with 16 bases lying between them. Germline lookup yields CDR1 SGHNT and CDR2 YENEEA. The CDR3 runs 14 residues. CDR3 nucleotides: TGTGCCAGCAGCCACCGGACAATCCCTGACGAGCAGTACGTC. Its translation: CASSHRTIPDEQYV.

This clone was found a few times. This chain links TRBV6-5 with TRBJ2-3; 8 nucleotides align to TRBD2. This CDR3 region has 13 residues. Germline lookup yields CDR1 MNHEY and CDR2 SVGAGI. The V segment lost 6 bases and the J segment 4 bases; nucleotides outside the gene matches: 3. The CDR3 spells CASRSLAADTQYF. Here the CDR3 DNA reads TGTGCCAGCAGGTCACTAGCGGCAGATACGCAGTATTTT.

V is TRBV19 and J is TRBJ2-5, with 8 bases lining up with TRBD1. The junction had 9 bases not matched to a gene; V was cut back by 5 bases and J by 4 bases. This CDR3 is built from 15 residues. Germline lookup yields CDR1 LNHDA and CDR2 SQIVND (reference sequence). Here the CDR3 DNA reads TGTGCCAGTAGTGACGGGACAGGTTTACGAGAGACCCAGTACTTC. This codes for CASSDGTGLRETQYF.

This clone was seen just once. The genes are TRBV2 and TRBJ2-3; 9 nucleotides align to TRBD1. The CDR3 contains 14 residues. J lost 4 bases, V lost 7 bases, and 6 bases had no gene match. CDR1 is SNHLY, CDR2 FYNNEI, per germline. CDR3 sequence reads: CASKLGQGADTQYF. CDR3 DNA sequence: TGTGCCAGCAAGTTGGGACAGGGCGCAGATACGCAGTATTTT.